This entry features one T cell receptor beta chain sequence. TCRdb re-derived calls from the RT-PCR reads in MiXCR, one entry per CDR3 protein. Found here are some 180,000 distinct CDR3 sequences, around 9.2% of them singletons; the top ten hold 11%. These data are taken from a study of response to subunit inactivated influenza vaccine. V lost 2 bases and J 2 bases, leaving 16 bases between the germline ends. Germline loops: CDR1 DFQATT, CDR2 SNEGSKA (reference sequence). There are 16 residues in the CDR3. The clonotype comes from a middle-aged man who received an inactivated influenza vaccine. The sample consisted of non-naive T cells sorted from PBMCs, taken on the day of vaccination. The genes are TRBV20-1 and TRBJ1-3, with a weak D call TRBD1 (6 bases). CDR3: CSARKFTGRTGNTIYF. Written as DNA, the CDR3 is TGCAGTGCTAGAAAATTTACAGGGAGGACTGGAAACACCATATATTTT.